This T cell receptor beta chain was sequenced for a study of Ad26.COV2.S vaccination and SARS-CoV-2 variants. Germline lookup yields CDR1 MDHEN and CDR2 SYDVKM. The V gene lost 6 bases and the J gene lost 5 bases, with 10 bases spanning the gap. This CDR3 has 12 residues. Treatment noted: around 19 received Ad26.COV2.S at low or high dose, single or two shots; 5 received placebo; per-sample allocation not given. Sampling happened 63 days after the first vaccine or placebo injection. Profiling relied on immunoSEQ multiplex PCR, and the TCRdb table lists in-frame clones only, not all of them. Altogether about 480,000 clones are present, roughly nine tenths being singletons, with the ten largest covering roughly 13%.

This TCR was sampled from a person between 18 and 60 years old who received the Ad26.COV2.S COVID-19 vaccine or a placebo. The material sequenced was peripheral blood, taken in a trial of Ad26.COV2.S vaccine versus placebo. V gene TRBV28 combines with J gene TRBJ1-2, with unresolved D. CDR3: CASSPLEYGYTF. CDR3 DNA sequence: TGTGCCAGCAGCCCTCTGGAGTATGGCTACACCTTC.